These T cell receptor beta chains were read from a single sample in a study of beta chain features in type 1 diabetes. TCRdb keeps only in-frame clones here, not all; method: immunoSEQ multiplex PCR. The sample has over 40,000 clones, 51% seen once; the top ten hold roughly 2%. The sequenced sample was Tregs from blood. Source of these receptors: a woman younger than 35 in good health. Each CDR3 is given with its conserved first and last residue. D genes are given only for firm matches. Not all rows give a size; the values are once, few, many and, for expanded clones, a class.

DNA	CDR3	V	J	size	D
TGTGCCAGCAGCTTAGGCGTGAATAGCAATCAGCCCCAGCATTTT	CASSLGVNSNQPQHF	TRBV7-2	TRBJ1-5	NA	NA
TGTGCCAGCAGCTTAGAACAGGGGTCCCCGTTTAGCAATCAGCCCCAGCATTTT	CASSLEQGSPFSNQPQHF	TRBV7-9	TRBJ1-5	NA	TRBD1
TGTGCCAGCAGCGCAGCAGGCCACGGCTACACCTTC	CASSAAGHGYTF	TRBV28	TRBJ1-2	NA	NA
TGTGCCAGCAGTCATACCCTTTTCGTAGGGGGGGACACTGAAGCTTTCTTT	CASSHTLFVGGDTEAFF	TRBV28	TRBJ1-1	few	NA
TGTGCCAGCAGCTTCCAGGGGACTAGTCGAGAAGGGGCGCAGTTCTTC	CASSFQGTSREGAQFF	TRBV7-2	TRBJ2-1	NA	TRBD2
TGTGCCAGCCTGGGCGCCAACCAAGAGACCCAGTACTTC	CASLGANQETQYF	TRBV25-1	TRBJ2-5	NA	NA
TGTGCCAGCAGCCTCCGGGACAGGGTTTTCTCCGGGGAGCTGTTTTTT	CASSLRDRVFSGELFF	TRBV7-8	TRBJ2-2	NA	TRBD1
TGTGCCAGCAGATCCGGACTAGCGGGAGGGAATGGCGGGGAGCTGTTTTTT	CASRSGLAGGNGGELFF	TRBV5-4	TRBJ2-2	NA	TRBD2
TGTGCCAGCAGGAAGACTAGCGGGTACAATGAGCAGTTCTTC	CASRKTSGYNEQFF	TRBV6-6	TRBJ2-1	NA	TRBD2
TGTGCCAGCAGCGTACAGCCGAGGACTAGCGGGGGATCCTACGAGCAGTACTTC	CASSVQPRTSGGSYEQYF	TRBV9	TRBJ2-7	NA	TRBD2
TGTGCCACCAGCAGAGATTTGACAAACACCGGGGAGCTGTTTTTT	CATSRDLTNTGELFF	TRBV15	TRBJ2-2	NA	NA
TGTGCCAGCAGCTTAGCCGGACCTCGGGGAGATACGCAGTATTTT	CASSLAGPRGDTQYF	TRBV7-2	TRBJ2-3	NA	NA
TGCAGCGTTGAAGGGGGGGACGAGCAGTACTTC	CSVEGGDEQYF	TRBV29-1	TRBJ2-7	NA	NA
TGTGCCAGCTCGCCCCCCGGCGCGGGAGGGCCCAATGAGCAGTTCTTC	CASSPPGAGGPNEQFF	TRBV18	TRBJ2-1	NA	TRBD2
TGTGCCAGCAGCTTAACAGGGGAGCGGGGTGGCTACACCTTC	CASSLTGERGGYTF	TRBV7-3	TRBJ1-2	NA	NA
TGTGCCAGCAGCCATCAGGGGGGTGAAGCTTTCTTT	CASSHQGGEAFF	TRBV5-6	TRBJ1-1	NA	TRBD1
TGTGCCAGTAGTAGAAACCGGGACAGGGGTTACGAGCAGTACTTC	CASSRNRDRGYEQYF	TRBV19	TRBJ2-7	NA	TRBD1
TGTGCCAGCAGTCCCACAGGTTATCAGCCCCAGCATTTT	CASSPTGYQPQHF	TRBV6-1	TRBJ1-5	few	NA